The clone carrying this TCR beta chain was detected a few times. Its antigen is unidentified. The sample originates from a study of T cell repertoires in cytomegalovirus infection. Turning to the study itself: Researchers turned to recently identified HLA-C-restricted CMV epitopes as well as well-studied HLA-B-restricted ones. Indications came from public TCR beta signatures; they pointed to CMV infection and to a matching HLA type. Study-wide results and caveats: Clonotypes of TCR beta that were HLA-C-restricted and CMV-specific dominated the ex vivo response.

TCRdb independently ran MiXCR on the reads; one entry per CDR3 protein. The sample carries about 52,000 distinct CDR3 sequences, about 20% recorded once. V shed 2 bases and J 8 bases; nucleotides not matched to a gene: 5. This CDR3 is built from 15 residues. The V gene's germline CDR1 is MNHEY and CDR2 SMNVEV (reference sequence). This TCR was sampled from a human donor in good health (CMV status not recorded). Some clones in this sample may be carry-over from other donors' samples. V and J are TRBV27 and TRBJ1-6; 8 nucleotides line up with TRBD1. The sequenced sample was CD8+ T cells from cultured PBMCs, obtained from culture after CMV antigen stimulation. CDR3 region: CASSLPPGGDSPLHF. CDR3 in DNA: TGTGCCAGCAGTTTACCCCCAGGGGGCGATTCACCCCTCCACTTT.